Following are 6 T cell receptor beta chains from one sample sequenced in a study of cytomegalovirus exposure and HLA in healthy donors. The PCR ran on 60 Vbeta and 13 Jbeta primers. Using immunoSEQ multiplex PCR, the repertoire was profiled, and TCRdb retains in-frame clones only, with some absent. The sample records around 170,000 clones, 75% to 90% being singletons. The sample was PBMCs. The receptor set was obtained from a man aged 35-49 years in good health and CMV-seropositive.

The CDR3 DNA is TGTGCCAGCAGCCCCGCAGGGGAATATCAGCCCCAGCATTTT. This codes for CASSPAGEYQPQHF. The chain recombines TRBV11-2 with TRBJ1-5; tentative D call: TRBD1 (6 bases). V was pared by 5 bases and J by 5 bases, with 13 bases between. The CDR3 contains 14 residues. CDR1 and CDR2 (germline): SGHAT, FQNNGV. Complete variable domain (other parts from reference TRBV11-2 and TRBJ1-5): EAGVAQSPRYKIIEKRQSVAFWCNPISGHATLYWYQQILGQGPKLLIQFQNNGVVDDSQLPKDRFSAERLKGVDSTLKIQPAKLEDSAVYLCASSPAGEYQPQHFGDGTRLSIL.

The chain is built from TRBV29-1 and TRBJ1-6; D is undetermined. CDR3 length: 13 residues. The germline V gene has CDR1 SQVTM and CDR2 ANQGSEA. The CDR3 nucleotides are TGCGGTGGCAGAAGCTCCTATAATTCACCCCTCCACTTT. Translated, it gives CGGRSSYNSPLHF.

The chain uses TRBV28 and TRBJ2-3; 7 nucleotides line up with TRBD1. CDR3 size: 16 residues. Unmatched junction bases numbered 10, after V lost 6 bases and J lost 1 base. CDR1 is MDHEN and CDR2 is SYDVKM in the germline V gene. The DNA of the CDR3 is TGTGCCAGCAGCTCCCAGGGGGTTGTTCGCACAGATACGCAGTATTTT. This gives the protein CASSSQGVVRTDTQYF.

The chain uses TRBV7-3 and TRBJ2-7; D gene unclear. CDR1 and CDR2 (germline): SGHTA, FQGTGA. Trimming cost V 3 bases and J 1 base, with 7 bases left between them. The CDR3 loop spans 13 amino acids. Here the CDR3 reads CASSFGGSYEQYF. The CDR3 region has the DNA TGTGCCAGCAGCTTCGGCGGTTCCTACGAGCAGTACTTC.

The gene calls are TRBV5-1 and TRBJ2-5; D is possibly TRBD1 (5 bases). The DNA matches TRBJ2-7 better at its end, which makes the J call doubtful. The germline V gene encodes CDR1 SGHRS and CDR2 YFSETQ. This CDR3 comprises 13 residues. As DNA, the CDR3 is TGCGCCAGCAGCTTCCAGGGTTTCTACGAGCAGTACTTC. Protein sequence: CASSFQGFYEQYF.

The chain uses TRBV25-1 and TRBJ2-1, with D possibly being TRBD1 (6 bases). The CDR3 totals 11 residues. Germline V CDR1 and CDR2: MGHDK, SYGVNS. The V gene lost 6 bases and the J gene lost 10 bases, with 10 bases spanning the gap. As DNA, the CDR3 is TGTGCCAGCAGGGGGGCCGGAGAGCAGTTCTTC. Translating it yields CASRGAGEQFF. Full variable domain (outside the CDR3, taken from reference TRBV25-1 and TRBJ2-1): EADIYQTPRYLVIGTGKKITLECSQTMGHDKMYWYQQDPGMELHLIHYSYGVNSTEKGDLSSESTVSRIRTEHFPLTLESARPSHTSQYLCASRGAGEQFFGPGTRLTVL.